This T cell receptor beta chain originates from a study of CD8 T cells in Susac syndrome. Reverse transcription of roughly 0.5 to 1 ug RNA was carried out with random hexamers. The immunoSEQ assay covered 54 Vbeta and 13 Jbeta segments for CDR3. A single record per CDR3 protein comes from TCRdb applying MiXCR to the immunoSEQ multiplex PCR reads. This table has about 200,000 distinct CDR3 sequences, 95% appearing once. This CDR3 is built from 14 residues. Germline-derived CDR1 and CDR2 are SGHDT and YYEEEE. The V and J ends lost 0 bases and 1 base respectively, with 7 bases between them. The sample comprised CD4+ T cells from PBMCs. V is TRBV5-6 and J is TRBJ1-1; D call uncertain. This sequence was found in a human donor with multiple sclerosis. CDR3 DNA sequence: TGTGCCAGCAGCTTGGGGGAGCGGAACACTGAAGCTTTCTTT. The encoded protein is CASSLGERNTEAFF.